The 13 T cell receptor beta chains below were found in one sample sequenced in a study of shared clonotypes between healthy human individuals. TCRdb's table, derived via immunoSEQ multiplex PCR, lists solely in-frame clones and lacks some. The data contain under 2.5 million clones, just under 95% of them singletons. Sequencing was carried out using naive CD4+ T cells from PBMCs. Indicated subset: CD45RA+ positively selected. These receptors came from a man between 18 and 35 years old in good health. Some clones in this sample may be carry-over from other donors' samples.

The V call is TRBV2, the J call TRBJ1-1; 8 nucleotides match TRBD1. Trimming at V came to 7 bases and at J to 5 bases, leaving 6 bases not matched to a gene. The CDR3 has 13 residues. Per the germline V gene, CDR1 is SNHLY and CDR2 is FYNNEI. Here the CDR3 reads CASMDRDRTEAFF. The CDR3 DNA is TGTGCCAGCATGGACAGGGACAGGACTGAAGCTTTCTTT.

This chain joins TRBV5-1 and TRBJ2-1; maybe TRBD1 (5 bases). The germline V gene encodes CDR1 SGHRS and CDR2 YFSETQ. Trimming left V 0 bases short and J 7 bases short, with 11 bases between. CDR3 length: 14 amino acids. The CDR3 DNA sequence: TGCGCCAGCAGCTTGGGCAGGGATGGAAATGAGCAGTTCTTC. Encoded protein: CASSLGRDGNEQFF.

The CDR3 region is CASSEALRGAEAFF. Written as DNA, the CDR3 is TGTGCCAGCAGTGAAGCGCTTCGGGGGGCGGAAGCTTTCTTT. V is TRBV2 and J is TRBJ1-1, with a possible D match to TRBD1 (6 bases). From germline, CDR1 is SNHLY and CDR2 FYNNEI. V was clipped by 0 bases and J by 8 bases, with 13 bases between them. The CDR3 length is 14 residues.

The chain couples TRBV9 to TRBJ2-1; 12 positions agree with TRBD1. The CDR3 consists of 16 residues. The ends lost 4 bases at V and 6 bases at J; junction bases unmatched: 8. CDR1 and CDR2 from the germline V gene are SGDLS and YYNGEE. The chain's CDR3 is CASSFTGTGGLNEQFF. CDR3 sequence (DNA): TGTGCCAGCAGCTTCACCGGGACAGGGGGCCTCAATGAGCAGTTCTTC.

This clone was seen more than once but under ten times. The chain couples TRBV29-1 to TRBJ1-1; D ambiguous. Germline V CDR1 and CDR2: SQVTM, ANQGSEA. The CDR3 is made up of 13 amino acids. V shed 5 bases and J shed 0 bases, with 10 bases lying between them. The CDR3: CSVKPLMNTEAFF. The DNA of the CDR3 is TGCAGCGTTAAGCCCCTAATGAACACTGAAGCTTTCTTT.

The CDR3 sequence is CASSTRQSTDTQYF. The CDR3 DNA follows: TGTGCCAGTAGTACACGACAGAGCACAGATACGCAGTATTTT. The chain employs TRBV19 and TRBJ2-3, with D perhaps TRBD1 (5 bases). CDR3 length: 14 residues. Germline CDR1 reads LNHDA; CDR2 reads SQIVND (reference sequence). V was trimmed by 4 bases and J by 0 bases, leaving 8 bases between them.

The chain has TRBV7-9 and TRBJ2-6; perhaps TRBD2 as D (5 bases). The V end was cut by 1 base, the J end by 0 bases, with 10 bases between. The CDR3 extends over 17 amino acids. The germline gives CDR1 SEHNR, CDR2 FQNEAQ (reference sequence). CDR3 residues: CASSLVVGNSGANVLTF. The CDR3 DNA is TGTGCCAGCAGCTTAGTGGTCGGGAACTCTGGGGCCAACGTCCTGACTTTC. The full variable domain, with the rest looked up from reference TRBV7-9 and TRBJ2-6, is DTGVSQNPRHKITKRGQNVTFRCDPISEHNRLYWYRQTLGQGPEFLTYFQNEAQLEKSRLLSDRFSAERPKGSFSTLEIQRTEQGDSAMYLCASSLVVGNSGANVLTFGAGSRLTVL.

CDR3 residues: CAWSVGLAFKGNQPQHF. CDR3 DNA: TGTGCCTGGAGTGTAGGTTTGGCCTTTAAGGGTAATCAGCCCCAGCATTTT. The chain carries TRBV30 and TRBJ1-5; no firm D call. Between the trimmed V and J ends, which lost 0 bases and 4 bases, there was a span of 19 bases. The CDR3 runs to 17 residues. Germline CDR1 reads GTSNPN; CDR2 reads SVGIG (reference sequence). Using reference TRBV30 and TRBJ1-5 for the parts outside the CDR3, the full variable domain is SQTIHQWPATLVQPVGSPLSLECTVEGTSNPNLYWYRQAAGRGLQLLFYSVGIGQISSEVPQNLSASRPQDRQFILSSKKLLLSDSGFYLCAWSVGLAFKGNQPQHFGDGTRLSIL.

This chain joins TRBV9 and TRBJ2-5; the match to TRBD2 covers 13 bases. Germline lookup yields CDR1 SGDLS and CDR2 YYNGEE. This CDR3 region has 17 residues. V trimming: 0 bases; J trimming: 5 bases; junction bases outside the gene matches: 7. The CDR3 bases are TGTGCCAGCAGCGTAGGTGGACTAGCGGGAGTGGGGGAGACCCAGTACTTC. It codes for CASSVGGLAGVGETQYF.

The V gene is TRBV11-2, the J gene TRBJ2-7; possible D gene TRBD2, 5 bases. CDR3 length equals 16 residues. The V gene's germline CDR1 is SGHAT and CDR2 FQNNGV. Trimming removed 1 base from V and 5 bases from J, with 18 bases in between. DNA of the CDR3: TGTGCCAGCAGCTTAGGGGTTGTGGCGGGCGGCCACGAGCAGTACTTC. Translating it yields CASSLGVVAGGHEQYF.

The rearrangement uses TRBV5-1 and TRBJ2-7; D remains unclear. Germline V gene lookup returns CDR1 SGHRS and CDR2 YFSETQ. The V gene lost 5 bases and the J gene lost 4 bases, with 10 bases spanning the gap. The CDR3 spans 12 residues. The CDR3 sequence: CASRSGLYEQYF. In nucleotides, the CDR3 is TGCGCCAGCAGATCAGGCCTATACGAGCAGTACTTC.

This sequence joins TRBV7-8 and TRBJ2-1, with 14 bases lining up with TRBD2. Trimming at V came to 5 bases and at J to 4 bases, leaving 10 bases not matched to a gene. Per germline, CDR1 SGHVS and CDR2 FQNEAQ. The CDR3 contains 18 residues. This CDR3 reads CASSPGTSGSGRYNEQFF. For the CDR3, the DNA is TGTGCCAGCAGCCCTGGGACTAGCGGGAGTGGCCGATACAATGAGCAGTTCTTC.

The CDR3 bases are TGTGCCAGTAGTATAGATGTAGCGGGAGACGGATACGAGCAGTACTTC. Its translation: CASSIDVAGDGYEQYF. The chain uses TRBV19 and TRBJ2-7; 9 positions agree with TRBD2. Germline CDR1 reads LNHDA; CDR2 reads SQIVND (reference sequence). The CDR3 is 16 amino acids. V was pared by 0 bases and J by 4 bases, with 7 bases of the junction left unmatched.